What follows are 26 T cell receptor beta chains derived from one specimen sequenced in a study of CD8+CD57+ T cells in acquired aplastic anemia. Genomic DNA, serving as template, underwent TCR beta VDJ and CDR3 profiling. TCRdb reprocessed the reads with MiXCR, giving one entry per CDR3 protein. The sample yields around 190,000 distinct CDR3 sequences, approximately 49% seen once. The specimen sequenced was sorted CD4+, CD8+, or CD8+CD57+ T cells (not recorded which) from PBMCs. Receptor source: a human donor in good health, serving as a control.

Concerning this clonotype itself: This could be a read error, since a much larger clone is one nucleotide away. This sequence joins TRBV27 and TRBJ2-7; 8 nucleotides agree with TRBD1. The V segment lost 11 bases and the J segment 5 bases; nucleotides outside the gene matches: 8. Germline V gene lookup returns CDR1 MNHEY and CDR2 SMNVEV (reference sequence). CDR3 size: 12 residues. CDR3 nucleotide sequence: TGTGCCGTCGGGACAGGTATCAACGAGCAGTACTTC. This gives the protein CAVGTGINEQYF.

This clonotype was counted at least ten times. This chain links TRBV20-1 with TRBJ1-1; 8 positions match TRBD1. Per germline, CDR1 DFQATT and CDR2 SNEGSKA (reference sequence). Trimming cost V 1 base and J 1 base; bases outside gene matches: 8. The CDR3 is 16 amino acids. The CDR3 region is CSARVGAGTGNTEAFF. The CDR3 coding sequence is TGCAGTGCTAGAGTGGGGGCCGGGACAGGGAACACTGAAGCTTTCTTT.

CDR3 loop: CAIPSGGSSTDTQYF. The CDR3 DNA reads TGTGCCATCCCGAGCGGGGGCTCTAGCACAGATACGCAGTATTTT. V and J are TRBV7-3 and TRBJ2-3; the match to TRBD2 covers 8 bases. Germline assignment: CDR1 SGHTA and CDR2 FQGTGA. Trimming at V came to 10 bases and at J to 0 bases, leaving 9 bases not matched to a gene. CDR3 length: 15 amino acids.

This clonotype showed up many times. V usage is TRBV19 and J usage is TRBJ2-6; D is possibly TRBD1 (5 bases). CDR1 is LNHDA and CDR2 is SQIVND in the germline V gene (reference sequence). Trimming shortened V by 2 bases and J by 4 bases, and 21 bases separated the two germline ends. The CDR3 totals 19 residues. The CDR3 sequence: CASSISAGRLRGGANVLTF. For the CDR3, the DNA is TGTGCCAGTAGTATAAGTGCAGGCCGCCTTAGGGGCGGGGCCAACGTCCTGACTTTC.

The chain is built from TRBV24-1 and TRBJ2-1, with 7 bases fitting TRBD1. CDR1 KGHDR and CDR2 SFDVKD come from the germline V gene. The J segment lost 7 bases and the V segment lost 4 bases, leaving 3 bases of the junction unmatched. The CDR3 is 13 residues long. CDR3 coding DNA: TGTGCCACCAGTGACAAACAGGGGAATGAGCAGTTCTTC. The encoded protein is CATSDKQGNEQFF.

CDR3 protein: CASSPRSRGDEKLFF. CDR3 sequence (DNA): TGTGCCAGCTCACCACGGTCCAGGGGAGATGAAAAACTGTTTTTT. The genes are TRBV18 and TRBJ1-4; D perhaps matches TRBD1 (6 bases). Germline lookup yields CDR1 KGHSH and CDR2 LQKENI. Trimming pared 1 base from V and 6 bases from J, leaving 12 bases between. There are 15 residues in the CDR3.

The chain is built from TRBV19 and TRBJ1-1, with 7 bases identical to TRBD1. The germline V gene encodes CDR1 LNHDA and CDR2 SQIVND (reference sequence). The CDR3 is made up of 15 amino acids. Unmatched junction bases numbered 6, after V lost 5 bases and J lost 0 bases. In nucleotides, the CDR3 is TGTGCCAGTAGTTGGGACAGTGCCATGAACACTGAAGCTTTCTTT. Its translation is CASSWDSAMNTEAFF.

This clonotype has a single count. V usage is TRBV25-1 and J usage is TRBJ2-5; weak D call: TRBD2 (5 bases). The CDR3 loop spans 14 amino acids. Germline V CDR1 and CDR2: MGHDK, SYGVNS. Trimming cost V 4 bases and J 1 base, with 10 bases left between them. CDR3 DNA sequence: TGTGCCAGCAGTGCTCGGGGTGTCCAAGAGACCCAGTACTTC. This codes for CASSARGVQETQYF.

This clonotype was seen repeatedly, ten times or more. The chain has TRBV3-1 and TRBJ2-7; D is ambiguous. CDR3 size: 15 residues. Trimming took off 6 bases at V and 6 bases at J, with 21 bases between the two ends. CDR1 and CDR2 (germline): LGHDT, YNNKEL (reference sequence). The CDR3 region has the DNA TGTGCCAGCAGTGCCGATAGAGGTGTCTTCAGCGAGCAGTACTTC. Its translation is CASSADRGVFSEQYF.

The gene calls are TRBV20-1 and TRBJ1-1; the D gene is possibly TRBD1 (5 bases). The CDR3 loop spans 18 amino acids. Between the trimmed V and J ends, which lost 3 bases and 0 bases, there was a span of 23 bases. Germline values: CDR1 DFQATT, CDR2 SNEGSKA (reference sequence). The CDR3 coding sequence is TGCAGTGCTAGCGGCAGGCCGTACCCCGACAGCGTGAACACTGAAGCTTTCTTT. It specifies CSASGRPYPDSVNTEAFF.

This clonotype was recorded only once. This rearrangement joins TRBV9 to TRBJ2-3; the D gene could be TRBD1 or TRBD2 (6 bases each). V was clipped by 4 bases and J by 11 bases, with 23 bases between them. The CDR3 contains 15 residues. Germline V gives CDR1 SGDLS, CDR2 YYNGEE. CDR3 bases: TGTGCCAGCAGCATGGGGTCCTGGGGGGACAATGAGCAGTATTTT. Its translation: CASSMGSWGDNEQYF.

This clonotype came up many times. The chain recombines TRBV20-1 with TRBJ1-1; a weak D match, TRBD1 (6 bases). CDR1 is DFQATT, CDR2 SNEGSKA, per germline (reference sequence). This CDR3 region has 11 residues. Trimming removed 3 bases at V and 11 bases at J, with 13 bases between. CDR3 sequence: CSASPGQRAFF. CDR3 in DNA: TGCAGTGCTAGTCCCGGACAGCGCGCTTTCTTT.

This clonotype has only one observation. This sequence may be a read error, since a much larger clone differs from it by one base. The chain is built from TRBV28 and TRBJ1-2; unclear D gene. The CDR3 runs to 11 residues. Trimming cost V 7 bases and J 2 bases, with 5 bases left between them. The germline V gene has CDR1 MDHEN and CDR2 SYDVKM. The CDR3, as DNA: TGTGCCAGCAAACGGAACTATGGCTACACCTTC. Translated: CASKRNYGYTF.

The gene calls are TRBV5-1 and TRBJ1-5; 9 bases fit TRBD1. The germline gives CDR1 SGHRS, CDR2 YFSETQ. Trimming took 2 bases from V and 4 from J; bases not matched to a gene: 1. The CDR3 is 14 amino acids. This CDR3 is CASSFGTGNQPQHF. The CDR3 DNA sequence: TGCGCCAGCAGCTTCGGGACAGGGAATCAGCCCCAGCATTTT.

The genes are TRBV2 and TRBJ1-2; D remains unclear. This CDR3 contains 13 residues. V was shortened by 3 bases and J by 2 bases, with 7 bases between the two germline ends. The germline gives CDR1 SNHLY, CDR2 FYNNEI. The CDR3 nucleotides read TGTGCCAGCAGTGATCTGGAAAACTATGGCTACACCTTC. It specifies CASSDLENYGYTF.

The rearrangement joins TRBV7-9 to TRBJ1-6; no clear D. Trimming removed 1 base at V and 7 bases at J, with 11 bases between. Germline lookup yields CDR1 SEHNR and CDR2 FQNEAQ (reference sequence). This CDR3 is 15 amino acids long. CDR3 sequence (DNA): TGTGCCAGCAGCTTAGTAGCAAGGGAGAATTCACCCCTCCACTTT. This sequence encodes CASSLVARENSPLHF.

The chain is built from TRBV7-2 and TRBJ2-7; perhaps TRBD1 as D (5 bases). Germline CDR1 reads SGHTA; CDR2 reads FQGNSA. The V end lost 0 bases, the J end lost 2 bases, and 8 bases lay between the germline ends. The CDR3 runs to 14 residues. CDR3 residues: CASSLANRTYEQYF. As DNA, the CDR3 is TGTGCCAGCAGCTTAGCCAACAGGACCTACGAGCAGTACTTC.

The J gene is TRBJ1-5, the V gene TRBV19, with D hard to call. Germline CDR1 reads LNHDA; CDR2 reads SQIVND (reference sequence). Trimming took 3 bases from V and 4 from J, leaving 7 bases between them. This CDR3 is built from 13 residues. The DNA for the CDR3 is TGTGCCAGTAGTATGTCGGGGAATCAGCCCCAGCATTTT. Amino acids: CASSMSGNQPQHF.

This clonotype was counted many times. The chain couples TRBV5-1 to TRBJ2-2; 9 bases are shared with TRBD1. In germline, CDR1 is SGHRS, CDR2 YFSETQ. With 0 bases clipped from V and 6 bases from J, the junction kept 6 bases outside the gene matches. This CDR3 has 16 amino acids. CDR3 loop: CASSLEDRGNSGELFF. CDR3 DNA: TGCGCCAGCAGCTTGGAAGACAGGGGGAATTCCGGGGAGCTGTTTTTT.

This clonotype was observed at least ten times. The chain is built from TRBV6-5 and TRBJ1-5; D unresolved. V was trimmed by 0 bases and J by 5 bases, leaving 8 bases between them. The CDR3 sequence is 14 residues long. In germline, CDR1 is MNHEY, CDR2 SVGAGI. CDR3 nucleotide sequence: TGTGCCAGCAGTTACTCGCGTCTTGATCAGCCCCAGCATTTT. Amino acid sequence: CASSYSRLDQPQHF.

The CDR3 nucleotides read TGTGCCGCCCAGGGACAGGCGGCCGAAGCTTTCTTT. Its translation: CAAQGQAAEAFF. The chain carries TRBV6-2 or TRBV6-3 and TRBJ1-1; 8 bases are a match to TRBD1. The CDR3 length is 12 residues. The V and J ends lost 11 bases and 8 bases, in that order; junction bases with no gene match: 10. CDR1 MNHEY and CDR2 SVGEGT come from the germline V gene.

This rearrangement joins TRBV2 to TRBJ2-3; D call uncertain. Germline assignment: CDR1 SNHLY and CDR2 FYNNEI. The germline V and J ends were trimmed by 1 base and 5 bases, with 4 bases remaining between them. This CDR3 is 12 amino acids long. The CDR3 is CASSEGKDTQYF. The CDR3 nucleotides are TGTGCCAGCAGTGAAGGGAAAGATACGCAGTATTTT.

This rearrangement joins TRBV20-1 to TRBJ2-2; unclear D gene. Germline V gene sequence: CDR1 DFQATT, CDR2 SNEGSKA (reference sequence). The V end was cut by 2 bases, the J end by 1 base, with 5 bases between. The CDR3 is 13 amino acids. CDR3 sequence (DNA): TGCAGTGCTAGACCCCAGAACACCGGGGAGCTGTTTTTT. This translates into CSARPQNTGELFF.

This chain uses TRBV10-3 with TRBJ2-7; D is possibly TRBD2 (5 bases). The CDR3 has 19 residues. V was shortened by 6 bases and J by 2 bases, with 29 bases between the two germline ends. Looked up from germline, CDR1 is ENHRY and CDR2 is SYGVKD. The CDR3 DNA follows: TGTGCCATCAGGCGTGAACTGCACCAGTTCGGGATAAGGCCCTACGAGCAGTACTTC. Residues: CAIRRELHQFGIRPYEQYF.

This clonotype was seen once. Relative to the germline gene, one junction end is altered; a read error may explain this. The rearrangement uses TRBV10-3 and TRBJ1-5, with TRBD1 identical over 10 bases. This CDR3 spans 15 amino acids. CDR1 ENHRY and CDR2 SYGVKD come from the germline V gene. CDR3 region: CASSAGQGGRQPQHF. Here the CDR3 DNA reads TGTGCCAGCAGTGCCGGACAGGGGGGTAGACAGCCCCAGCATTTT.

Turning to this clonotype: The junction and the germline gene differ at one end; a read error may be behind it. The chain joins TRBV7-9 to TRBJ2-2, with TRBD1 as a possible D gene (6 bases). This CDR3 is 16 amino acids long. Germline CDR1 reads SEHNR; CDR2 reads FQNEAQ (reference sequence). CDR3 in DNA: TGTGCCAGCAGCCCCCGGACAGATTTGAACACCGGGGAGCTGTATTTT. This gives the protein CASSPRTDLNTGELYF. The variable domain in full, with the rest retrieved from reference TRBV7-9 and TRBJ2-2, is DTGVSQNPRHKITKRGQNVTFRCDPISEHNRLYWYRQTLGQGPEFLTYFQNEAQLEKSRLLSDRFSAERPKGSFSTLEIQRTEQGDSAMYLCASSPRTDLNTGELYFGEGSRLTVL.